Sequencing of this T cell receptor (beta chain) was carried out in a study of CD8+CD57+ T cells in acquired aplastic anemia. The CDR3 covers 14 residues. Germline lookup yields CDR1 LGHDT and CDR2 YNNKEL (reference sequence). Details on this clonotype: Sequence at one end of the junction differs from germline and may be a read error.

The study profiled TCR beta VDJ and CDR3 using genomic DNA as template. TCRdb analysed the reads with MiXCR anew, one entry per CDR3 protein. The sample lists more than 100,000 distinct CDR3 sequences; about 40% were seen once. The rearrangement joins TRBV3-1 to TRBJ1-2, with 7 positions matching TRBD1. Specimen: sorted CD4+, CD8+, or CD8+CD57+ T cells (not recorded which) from PBMCs. The clonotype comes from a human donor in good health, serving as a control. The CDR3 bases are TGCGAACATACCCCCCACGGACAGGTACGAGGCTACACCTTC. Translated, it gives CEHTPHGQVRGYTF.